This record concerns one T cell receptor beta chain sequence. The antigen is not known. The data stem from a study of graft-versus-host responses after intestinal transplantation. Trimming left V 3 bases short and J 4 bases short, with 13 bases between. Germline-derived CDR1 and CDR2 are SGHRS and YFSETQ. This CDR3 has 14 amino acids. Sequencing used immunoSEQ multiplex PCR; TCRdb keeps in-frame clones, though not all of them. Of 100,000 or so clones detected, approximately 92% appear once; the ten largest clones hold around 1.1%. The receptor's source is a human donor who was the organ donor for an intestinal transplant. This sequence joins TRBV5-1 and TRBJ1-1; D may be TRBD1 (5 bases). The material was unstimulated CD8+ T cells sorted from spleen or lymph node cells, obtained before transplant. Here the CDR3 reads CASSSKGWGTEAFF. In nucleotides, the CDR3 is TGCGCCAGCAGCTCGAAGGGGTGGGGCACTGAAGCTTTCTTT.